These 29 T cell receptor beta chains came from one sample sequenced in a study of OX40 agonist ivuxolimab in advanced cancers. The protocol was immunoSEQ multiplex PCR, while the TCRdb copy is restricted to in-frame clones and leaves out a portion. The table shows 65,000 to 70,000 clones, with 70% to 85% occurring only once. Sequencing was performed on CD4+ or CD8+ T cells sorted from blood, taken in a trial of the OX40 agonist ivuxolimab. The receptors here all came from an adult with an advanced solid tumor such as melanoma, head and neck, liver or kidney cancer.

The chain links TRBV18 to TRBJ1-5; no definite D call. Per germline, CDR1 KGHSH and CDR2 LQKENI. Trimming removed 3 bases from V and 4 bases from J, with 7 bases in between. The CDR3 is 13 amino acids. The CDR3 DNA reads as TGTGCCAGCTCACCGGACGGGAATCAGCCCCAGCATTTT. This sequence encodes CASSPDGNQPQHF.

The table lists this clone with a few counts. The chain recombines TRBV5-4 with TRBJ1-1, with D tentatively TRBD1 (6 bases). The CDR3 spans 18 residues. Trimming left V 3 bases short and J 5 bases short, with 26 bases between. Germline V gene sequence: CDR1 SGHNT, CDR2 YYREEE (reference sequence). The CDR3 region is CASSSPLSQQGRSTEAFF. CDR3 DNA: TGTGCCAGCAGCTCGCCCCTTTCCCAACAGGGAAGAAGTACTGAAGCTTTCTTT.

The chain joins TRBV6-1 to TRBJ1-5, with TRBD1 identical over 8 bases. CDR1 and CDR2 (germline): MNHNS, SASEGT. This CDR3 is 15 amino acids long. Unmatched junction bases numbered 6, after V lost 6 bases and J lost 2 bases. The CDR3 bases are TGTGCCAGCAGCGGGGGACAGGCCGGCAATCAGCCCCAGCATTTT. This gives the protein CASSGGQAGNQPQHF.

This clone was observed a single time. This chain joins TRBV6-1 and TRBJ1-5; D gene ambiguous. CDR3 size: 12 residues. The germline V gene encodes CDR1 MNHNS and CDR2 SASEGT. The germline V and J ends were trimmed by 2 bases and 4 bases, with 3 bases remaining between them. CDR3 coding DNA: TGTGCCAGCAGTGAATGGAATCAGCCCCAGCATTTT. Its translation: CASSEWNQPQHF.

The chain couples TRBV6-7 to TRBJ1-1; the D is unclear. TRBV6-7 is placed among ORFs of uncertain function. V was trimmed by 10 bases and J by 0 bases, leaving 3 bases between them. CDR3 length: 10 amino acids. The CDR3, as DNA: TGTGCCACCATGAACACTGAAGCTTTCTTT. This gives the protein CATMNTEAFF.

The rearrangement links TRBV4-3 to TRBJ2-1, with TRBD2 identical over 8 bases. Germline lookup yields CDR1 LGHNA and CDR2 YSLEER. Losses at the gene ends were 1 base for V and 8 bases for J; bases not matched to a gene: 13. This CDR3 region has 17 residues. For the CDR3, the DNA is TGCGCCAGCAGCCAAGGGGCCGAAGCGGGAGTCATCCATGAGCAGTTCTTC. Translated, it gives CASSQGAEAGVIHEQFF.

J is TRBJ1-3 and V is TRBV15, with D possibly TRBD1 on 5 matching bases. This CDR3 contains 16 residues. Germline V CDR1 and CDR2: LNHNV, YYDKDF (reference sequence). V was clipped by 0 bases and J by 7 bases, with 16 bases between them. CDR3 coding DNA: TGTGCCACCAGCAGAGATCGGGGCGGATCCGGGAACACCATATATTTT. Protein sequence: CATSRDRGGSGNTIYF.

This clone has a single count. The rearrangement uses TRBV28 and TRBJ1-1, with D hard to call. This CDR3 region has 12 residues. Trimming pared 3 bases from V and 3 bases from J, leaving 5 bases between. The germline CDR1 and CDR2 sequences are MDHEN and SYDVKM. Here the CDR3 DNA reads TGTGCCAGCAGTTTGGTGGACACTGAAGCTTTCTTT. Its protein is CASSLVDTEAFF.

Here the CDR3 reads CSVVLAGGTTDTQYF. The CDR3 coding sequence is TGCAGCGTGGTACTAGCGGGAGGGACCACAGATACGCAGTATTTT. The chain couples TRBV29-1 to TRBJ2-3; TRBD2 matches at 13 bases. J gave up 2 bases and V 6 bases, and 5 bases lay outside the gene matches. CDR1 and CDR2 (germline): SQVTM, ANQGSEA. The CDR3 is made up of 15 amino acids.

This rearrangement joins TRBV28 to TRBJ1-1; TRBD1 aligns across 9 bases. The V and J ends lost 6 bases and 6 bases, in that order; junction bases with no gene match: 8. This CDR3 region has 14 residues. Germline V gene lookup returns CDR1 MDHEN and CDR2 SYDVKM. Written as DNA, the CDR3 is TGTGCCAGCAGACTCGACAGGGGGATGGCTGAAGCTTTCTTT. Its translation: CASRLDRGMAEAFF.

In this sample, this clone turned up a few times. The CDR3 DNA sequence: TGTGCCAGCAGGGGGACTAGCGGGAGCGCTAGCACAGATACGCAGTATTTT. Translating it yields CASRGTSGSASTDTQYF. This rearrangement joins TRBV7-2 to TRBJ2-3, with 14 bases aligning to TRBD2. CDR1 and CDR2 from the germline V gene are SGHTA and FQGNSA. Trimming cost V 6 bases and J 0 bases; bases outside gene matches: 5. There are 17 residues in the CDR3.

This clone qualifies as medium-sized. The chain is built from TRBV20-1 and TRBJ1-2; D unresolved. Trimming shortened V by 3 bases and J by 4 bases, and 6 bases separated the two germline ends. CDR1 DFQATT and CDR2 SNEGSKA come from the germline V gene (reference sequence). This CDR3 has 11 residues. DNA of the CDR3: TGCAGTGCTAGGGTGAGCTATGGCTACACCTTC. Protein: CSARVSYGYTF.

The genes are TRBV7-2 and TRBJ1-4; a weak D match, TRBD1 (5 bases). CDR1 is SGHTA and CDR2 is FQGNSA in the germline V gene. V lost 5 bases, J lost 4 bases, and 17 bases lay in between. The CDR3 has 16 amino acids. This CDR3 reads CASSPARGVDNEKLFF. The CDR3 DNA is TGTGCCAGCAGCCCAGCAAGAGGGGTGGATAATGAAAAACTGTTTTTT.

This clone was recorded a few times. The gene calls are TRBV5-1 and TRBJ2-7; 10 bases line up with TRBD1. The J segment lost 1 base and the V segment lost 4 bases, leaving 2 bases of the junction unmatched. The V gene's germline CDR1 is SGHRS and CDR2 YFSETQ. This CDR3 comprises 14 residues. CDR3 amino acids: CASSPGQGSYEQYF. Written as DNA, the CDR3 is TGCGCCAGCAGCCCGGGACAGGGGTCCTACGAGCAGTACTTC.

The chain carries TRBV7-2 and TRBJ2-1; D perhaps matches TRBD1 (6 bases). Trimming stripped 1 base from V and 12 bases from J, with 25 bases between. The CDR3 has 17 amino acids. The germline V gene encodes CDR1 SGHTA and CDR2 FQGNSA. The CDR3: CASSLVGTTQLGVGQFF. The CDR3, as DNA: TGTGCCAGCAGCTTAGTAGGGACAACCCAATTGGGGGTGGGGCAGTTCTTC.

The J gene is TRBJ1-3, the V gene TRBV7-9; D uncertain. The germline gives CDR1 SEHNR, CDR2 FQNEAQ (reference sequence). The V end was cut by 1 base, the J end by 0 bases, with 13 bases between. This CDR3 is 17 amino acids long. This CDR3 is CASSLGVGRFSGNTIYF. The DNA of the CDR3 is TGTGCCAGCAGCTTAGGAGTGGGGAGATTCTCTGGAAACACCATATATTTT.

The CDR3 nucleotides read TGTGCCAGCAGCTTAGCCGGAGACTACGAGCAGTACGTC. The encoded protein is CASSLAGDYEQYV. The chain has TRBV7-2 and TRBJ2-7; no definite D call. The germline V gene has CDR1 SGHTA and CDR2 FQGNSA. The CDR3 loop spans 13 amino acids. V lost 0 bases and J lost 3, with 6 bases in between.

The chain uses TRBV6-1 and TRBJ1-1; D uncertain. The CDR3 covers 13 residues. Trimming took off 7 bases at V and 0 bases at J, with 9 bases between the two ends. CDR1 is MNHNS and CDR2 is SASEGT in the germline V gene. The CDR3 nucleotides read TGTGCCAGCATGCTGGCCTTGAACACTGAAGCTTTCTTT. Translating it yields CASMLALNTEAFF.

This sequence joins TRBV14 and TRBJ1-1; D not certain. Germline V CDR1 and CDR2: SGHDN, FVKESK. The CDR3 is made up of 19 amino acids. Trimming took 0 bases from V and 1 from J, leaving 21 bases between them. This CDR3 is CASSQDLLSRGWTNTEAFF. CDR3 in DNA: TGTGCCAGCAGCCAAGATCTTCTGTCACGCGGGTGGACGAACACTGAAGCTTTCTTT.

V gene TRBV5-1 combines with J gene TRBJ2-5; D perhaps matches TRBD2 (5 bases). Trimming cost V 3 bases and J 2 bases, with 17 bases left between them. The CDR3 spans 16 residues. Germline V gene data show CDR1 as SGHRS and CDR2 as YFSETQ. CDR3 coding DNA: TGCGCCAGCAGCTATTTTTTGGGCGGGTCACAAGAGACCCAGTACTTC. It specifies CASSYFLGGSQETQYF.

Here the CDR3 reads CASSEYVRSNYGYTF. CDR3 bases: TGTGCCAGCAGTGAATATGTCCGCTCTAACTATGGCTACACCTTC. The rearrangement uses TRBV2 and TRBJ1-2; D call uncertain. The CDR3 is 15 amino acids. With 2 bases removed from V and 0 bases from J, the gap between germline ends came to 10 bases. In germline, CDR1 is SNHLY, CDR2 FYNNEI.

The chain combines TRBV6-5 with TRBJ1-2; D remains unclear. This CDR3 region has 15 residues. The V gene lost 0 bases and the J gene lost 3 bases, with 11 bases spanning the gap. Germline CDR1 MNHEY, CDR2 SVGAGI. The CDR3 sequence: CASSYSIPVDYGYTF. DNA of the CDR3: TGTGCCAGCAGTTACTCGATTCCGGTCGACTATGGCTACACCTTC.

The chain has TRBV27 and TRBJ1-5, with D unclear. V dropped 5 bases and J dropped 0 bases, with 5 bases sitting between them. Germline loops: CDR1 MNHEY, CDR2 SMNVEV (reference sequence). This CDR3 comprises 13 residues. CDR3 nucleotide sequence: TGTGCCAGCAGTCCCAATAGCAATCAGCCCCAGCATTTT. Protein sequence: CASSPNSNQPQHF.

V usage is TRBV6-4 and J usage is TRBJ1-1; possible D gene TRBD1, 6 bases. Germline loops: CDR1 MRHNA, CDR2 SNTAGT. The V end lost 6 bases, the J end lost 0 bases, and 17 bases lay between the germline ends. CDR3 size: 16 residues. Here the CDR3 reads CASSPSITGMNTEAFF. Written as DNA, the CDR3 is TGTGCCAGCAGCCCCTCCATCACAGGGATGAACACTGAAGCTTTCTTT.

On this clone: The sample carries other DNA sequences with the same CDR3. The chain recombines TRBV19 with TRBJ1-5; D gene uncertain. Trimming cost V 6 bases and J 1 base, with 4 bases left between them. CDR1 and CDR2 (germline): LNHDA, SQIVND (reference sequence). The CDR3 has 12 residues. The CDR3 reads CASRRSNQPQHF. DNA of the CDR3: TGTGCCAGTAGGAGAAGCAATCAGCCCCAGCATTTT.

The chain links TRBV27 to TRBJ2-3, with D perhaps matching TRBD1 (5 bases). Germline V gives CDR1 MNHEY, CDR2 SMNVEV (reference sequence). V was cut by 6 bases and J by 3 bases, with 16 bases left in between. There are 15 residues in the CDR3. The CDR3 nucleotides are TGTGCCAGCAGCCCCAAGGGGATGGGGACAGATACGCAGTATTTT. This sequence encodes CASSPKGMGTDTQYF.

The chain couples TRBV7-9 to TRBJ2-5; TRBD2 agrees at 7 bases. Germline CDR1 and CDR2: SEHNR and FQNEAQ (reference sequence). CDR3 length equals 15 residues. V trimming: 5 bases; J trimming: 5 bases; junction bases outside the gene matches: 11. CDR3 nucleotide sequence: TGTGCCAGCAGCACTGAGCGGGGTAGAGTGGAGACCCAGTACTTC. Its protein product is CASSTERGRVETQYF.

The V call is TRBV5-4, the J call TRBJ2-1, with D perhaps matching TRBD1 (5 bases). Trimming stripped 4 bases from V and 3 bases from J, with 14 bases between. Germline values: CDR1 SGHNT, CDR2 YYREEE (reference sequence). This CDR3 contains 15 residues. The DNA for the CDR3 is TGTGCCAGCAGCCCGGACCGGACAAACTACAATGAGCAGTTCTTC. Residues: CASSPDRTNYNEQFF.

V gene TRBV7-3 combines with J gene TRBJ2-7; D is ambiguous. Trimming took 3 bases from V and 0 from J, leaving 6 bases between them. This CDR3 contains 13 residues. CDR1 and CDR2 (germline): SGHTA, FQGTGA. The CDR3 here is CASSFRPSYEQYF. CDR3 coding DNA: TGTGCCAGCAGCTTTAGGCCCTCCTACGAGCAGTACTTC. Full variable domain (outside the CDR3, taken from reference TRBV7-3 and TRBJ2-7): GAGVSQTPSNKVTEKGKYVELRCDPISGHTALYWYRQSLGQGPEFLIYFQGTGAADDSGLPNDRFFAVRPEGSVSTLKIQRTERGDSAVYLCASSFRPSYEQYFGPGTRLTVT.